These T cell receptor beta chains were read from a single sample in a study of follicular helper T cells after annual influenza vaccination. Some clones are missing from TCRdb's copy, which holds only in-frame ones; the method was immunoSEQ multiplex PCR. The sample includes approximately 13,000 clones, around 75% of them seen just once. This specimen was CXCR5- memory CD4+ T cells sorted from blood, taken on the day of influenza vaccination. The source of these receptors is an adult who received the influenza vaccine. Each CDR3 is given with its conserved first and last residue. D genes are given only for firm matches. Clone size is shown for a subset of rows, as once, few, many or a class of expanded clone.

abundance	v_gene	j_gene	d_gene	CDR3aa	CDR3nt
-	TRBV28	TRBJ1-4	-	CASSLGGVTNEKLFF	TGTGCCAGCAGTTTAGGGGGGGTTACTAATGAAAAACTGTTTTTT
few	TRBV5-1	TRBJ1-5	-	CASSLGGGSQPQHF	TGCGCCAGCAGCTTGGGTGGGGGAAGTCAGCCCCAGCATTTT
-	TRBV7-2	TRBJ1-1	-	CASSFKRNLAGTEAFF	TGTGCCAGCAGCTTCAAAAGGAACCTAGCTGGGACTGAAGCTTTCTTT
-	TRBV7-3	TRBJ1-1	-	CASSHGRSNTEAFF	TGTGCCAGCAGCCACGGACGTTCGAACACTGAAGCTTTCTTT
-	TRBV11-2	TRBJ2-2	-	CASVVVQGTGELFF	TGTGCCAGCGTTGTTGTTCAGGGCACCGGGGAGCTGTTTTTT
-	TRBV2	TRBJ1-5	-	CASSEGLGGQPQHF	TGTGCCAGCAGTGAAGGATTGGGGGGTCAGCCCCAGCATTTT
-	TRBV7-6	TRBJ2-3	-	CASSLDGRPDTQYF	TGTGCCAGCAGCTTAGACGGACGGCCCGATACGCAGTATTTT
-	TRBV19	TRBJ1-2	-	CASRGSGPNYGYTF	TGTGCCAGTAGGGGATCCGGGCCTAACTATGGCTACACCTTC
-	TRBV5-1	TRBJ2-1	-	CASSLAVRGANEQFF	TGCGCCAGCAGCTTGGCGGTCAGGGGGGCCAATGAGCAGTTCTTC
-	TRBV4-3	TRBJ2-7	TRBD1	CASSHRRAGTGTYEQYF	TGCGCCAGCAGCCACCGAAGGGCCGGGACAGGGACCTACGAGCAGTACTTC
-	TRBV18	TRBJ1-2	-	CASSPRDSAVYGYTF	TGTGCCAGCTCACCCCGGGATTCCGCTGTCTATGGCTACACCTTC
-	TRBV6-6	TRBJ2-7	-	CASSPLGGREQYF	TGTGCCAGCAGTCCTCTAGGGGGGCGTGAGCAGTACTTC
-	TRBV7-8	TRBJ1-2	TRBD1	CASSAYRGTYGYTF	TGTGCCAGCAGCGCTTACAGGGGGACCTATGGCTACACCTTC
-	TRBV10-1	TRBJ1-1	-	CASSRDLGGTEAFF	TGCGCCAGCAGTAGGGACCTCGGGGGCACTGAAGCTTTCTTT
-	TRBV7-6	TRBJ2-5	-	CASSLQAPVKAQYF	TGTGCCAGCAGCTTACAGGCGCCCGTGAAGGCCCAGTACTTC
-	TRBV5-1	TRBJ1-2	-	CASSLDGDFNYGYTF	TGCGCCAGCAGCTTGGACGGGGACTTTAACTATGGCTACACCTTC
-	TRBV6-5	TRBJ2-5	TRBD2	CASSASGGGMETQYF	TGTGCCAGCAGCGCCTCTGGGGGGGGAATGGAGACCCAGTACTTC
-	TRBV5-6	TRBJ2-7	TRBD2	CASSFGRDSYEQYF	TGTGCCAGCAGCTTTGGGAGGGACTCCTACGAGCAGTACTTC
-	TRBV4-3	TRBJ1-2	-	CASSQERDRGYTF	TGCGCCAGCAGCCAAGAAAGGGATCGGGGCTACACCTTC
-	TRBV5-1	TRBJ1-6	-	CASSSGLAYNSPLHF	TGCGCCAGCAGCTCCGGACTGGCCTATAATTCACCCCTCCACTTT
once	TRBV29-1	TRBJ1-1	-	CSVVKSGGEAFF	TGCAGCGTGGTCAAGTCGGGGGGCGAAGCTTTCTTT
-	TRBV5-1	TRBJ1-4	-	CASSFGFNEKLFF	TGCGCCAGCAGCTTTGGGTTTAATGAAAAACTGTTTTTT
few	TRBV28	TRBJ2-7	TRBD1	CASSTADRDKGYEQYF	TGTGCCAGCAGTACGGCCGACAGGGATAAGGGATACGAGCAGTACTTC
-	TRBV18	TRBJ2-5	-	CASSPQGTQKETQYF	TGTGCCAGCTCACCACAAGGGACGCAGAAAGAGACCCAGTACTTC
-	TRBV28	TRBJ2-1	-	CASRRTEYNEQFF	TGTGCCAGCCGTCGGACAGAGTACAATGAGCAGTTCTTC
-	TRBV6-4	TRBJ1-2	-	CASSDSIGGRYGYTF	TGTGCCAGCAGTGACTCGATTGGGGGCCGCTATGGCTACACCTTC
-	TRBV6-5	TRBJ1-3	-	CASSRDSGNTIYF	TGTGCCAGCAGCAGAGACTCTGGAAACACCATATATTTT
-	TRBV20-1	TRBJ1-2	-	CSASSGGYTF	TGCAGTGCTAGCAGCGGTGGCTACACCTTC
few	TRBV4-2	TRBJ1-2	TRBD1	CASSQDEGQVYGYTF	TGTGCCAGCAGCCAAGATGAGGGACAGGTATATGGCTACACCTTC
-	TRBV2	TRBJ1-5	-	CASTRTENNQPQHF	TGTGCCAGCACCAGGACGGAAAACAATCAGCCCCAGCATTTT
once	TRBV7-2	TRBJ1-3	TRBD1	CASSPWTGAGNTIYF	TGTGCCAGCAGCCCCTGGACAGGGGCTGGAAACACCATATATTTT
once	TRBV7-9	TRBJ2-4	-	CASSPPRGAPKNIQYF	TGTGCCAGCAGCCCCCCAAGGGGGGCGCCCAAAAACATTCAGTACTTC
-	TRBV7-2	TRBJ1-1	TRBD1	CASSLNRGGTEAFF	TGTGCCAGCAGCTTAAACAGGGGGGGCACTGAAGCTTTCTTT
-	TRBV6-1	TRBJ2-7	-	CASRDRRVYEQYF	TGTGCCAGCAGGGACAGAAGGGTCTACGAGCAGTACTTC
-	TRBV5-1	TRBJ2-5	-	CASSPVQAGETQYF	TGCGCCAGCAGCCCCGTCCAGGCAGGAGAGACCCAGTACTTC
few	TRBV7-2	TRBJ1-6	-	CASSWPTHNSPLHF	TGTGCCAGCAGCTGGCCAACGCATAATTCACCCCTCCACTTT
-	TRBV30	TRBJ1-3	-	CAWRSGSGNTIYF	TGTGCCTGGAGGTCAGGGTCTGGAAACACCATATATTTT
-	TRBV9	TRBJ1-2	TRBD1	CASSPHQGAGGYTF	TGTGCCAGCAGTCCACACCAGGGGGCGGGCGGCTACACCTTC
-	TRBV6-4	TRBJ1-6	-	CASSEDAGQNSPLHF	TGTGCCAGCAGTGAAGATGCGGGCCAAAATTCACCCCTCCACTTT
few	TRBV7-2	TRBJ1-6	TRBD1	CASSPRQGSNSPLHF	TGTGCCAGCAGCCCGCGACAGGGTTCAAATTCACCCCTCCACTTT
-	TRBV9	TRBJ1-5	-	CASSVAGAGQPQHF	TGTGCCAGCAGCGTAGCGGGGGCCGGTCAGCCCCAGCATTTT
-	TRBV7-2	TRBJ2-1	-	CASSSAYNEQFF	TGTGCCAGCAGCTCCGCTTACAATGAGCAGTTCTTC
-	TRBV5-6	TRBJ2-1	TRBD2	CASSLYAGGFNEQFF	TGTGCCAGCAGCTTGTATGCGGGGGGGTTTAATGAGCAGTTCTTC
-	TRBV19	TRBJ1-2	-	CASSIAENYGYTF	TGTGCCAGTAGTATCGCAGAGAACTATGGCTACACCTTC
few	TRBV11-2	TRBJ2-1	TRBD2	CASSFIAGAHNEQFF	TGTGCCAGCAGTTTTATAGCGGGGGCCCACAATGAGCAGTTCTTC
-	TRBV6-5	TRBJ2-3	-	CASSYSILSSRDTQYF	TGTGCCAGCAGTTACTCGATTCTTTCTTCAAGGGATACGCAGTATTTT
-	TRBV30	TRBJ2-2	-	CAWSWGRNTGELFF	TGTGCCTGGAGTTGGGGACGGAACACCGGGGAGCTGTTTTTT